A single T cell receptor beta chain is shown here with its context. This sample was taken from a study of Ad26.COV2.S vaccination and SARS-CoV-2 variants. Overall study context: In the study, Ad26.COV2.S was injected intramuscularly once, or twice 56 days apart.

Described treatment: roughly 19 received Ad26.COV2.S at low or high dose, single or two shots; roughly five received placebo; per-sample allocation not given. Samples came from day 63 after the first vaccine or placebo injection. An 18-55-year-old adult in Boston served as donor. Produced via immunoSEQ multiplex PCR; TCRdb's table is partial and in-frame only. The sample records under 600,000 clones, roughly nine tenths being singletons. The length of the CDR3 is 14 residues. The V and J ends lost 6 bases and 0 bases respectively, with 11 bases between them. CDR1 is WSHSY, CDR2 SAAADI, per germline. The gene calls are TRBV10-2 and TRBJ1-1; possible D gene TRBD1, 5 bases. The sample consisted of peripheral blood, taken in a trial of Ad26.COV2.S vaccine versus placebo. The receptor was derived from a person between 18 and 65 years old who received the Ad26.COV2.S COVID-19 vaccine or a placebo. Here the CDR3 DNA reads TGCGCCAGCAGGGTGGGACCGTTGAACACTGAAGCTTTCTTT. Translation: CASRVGPLNTEAFF.